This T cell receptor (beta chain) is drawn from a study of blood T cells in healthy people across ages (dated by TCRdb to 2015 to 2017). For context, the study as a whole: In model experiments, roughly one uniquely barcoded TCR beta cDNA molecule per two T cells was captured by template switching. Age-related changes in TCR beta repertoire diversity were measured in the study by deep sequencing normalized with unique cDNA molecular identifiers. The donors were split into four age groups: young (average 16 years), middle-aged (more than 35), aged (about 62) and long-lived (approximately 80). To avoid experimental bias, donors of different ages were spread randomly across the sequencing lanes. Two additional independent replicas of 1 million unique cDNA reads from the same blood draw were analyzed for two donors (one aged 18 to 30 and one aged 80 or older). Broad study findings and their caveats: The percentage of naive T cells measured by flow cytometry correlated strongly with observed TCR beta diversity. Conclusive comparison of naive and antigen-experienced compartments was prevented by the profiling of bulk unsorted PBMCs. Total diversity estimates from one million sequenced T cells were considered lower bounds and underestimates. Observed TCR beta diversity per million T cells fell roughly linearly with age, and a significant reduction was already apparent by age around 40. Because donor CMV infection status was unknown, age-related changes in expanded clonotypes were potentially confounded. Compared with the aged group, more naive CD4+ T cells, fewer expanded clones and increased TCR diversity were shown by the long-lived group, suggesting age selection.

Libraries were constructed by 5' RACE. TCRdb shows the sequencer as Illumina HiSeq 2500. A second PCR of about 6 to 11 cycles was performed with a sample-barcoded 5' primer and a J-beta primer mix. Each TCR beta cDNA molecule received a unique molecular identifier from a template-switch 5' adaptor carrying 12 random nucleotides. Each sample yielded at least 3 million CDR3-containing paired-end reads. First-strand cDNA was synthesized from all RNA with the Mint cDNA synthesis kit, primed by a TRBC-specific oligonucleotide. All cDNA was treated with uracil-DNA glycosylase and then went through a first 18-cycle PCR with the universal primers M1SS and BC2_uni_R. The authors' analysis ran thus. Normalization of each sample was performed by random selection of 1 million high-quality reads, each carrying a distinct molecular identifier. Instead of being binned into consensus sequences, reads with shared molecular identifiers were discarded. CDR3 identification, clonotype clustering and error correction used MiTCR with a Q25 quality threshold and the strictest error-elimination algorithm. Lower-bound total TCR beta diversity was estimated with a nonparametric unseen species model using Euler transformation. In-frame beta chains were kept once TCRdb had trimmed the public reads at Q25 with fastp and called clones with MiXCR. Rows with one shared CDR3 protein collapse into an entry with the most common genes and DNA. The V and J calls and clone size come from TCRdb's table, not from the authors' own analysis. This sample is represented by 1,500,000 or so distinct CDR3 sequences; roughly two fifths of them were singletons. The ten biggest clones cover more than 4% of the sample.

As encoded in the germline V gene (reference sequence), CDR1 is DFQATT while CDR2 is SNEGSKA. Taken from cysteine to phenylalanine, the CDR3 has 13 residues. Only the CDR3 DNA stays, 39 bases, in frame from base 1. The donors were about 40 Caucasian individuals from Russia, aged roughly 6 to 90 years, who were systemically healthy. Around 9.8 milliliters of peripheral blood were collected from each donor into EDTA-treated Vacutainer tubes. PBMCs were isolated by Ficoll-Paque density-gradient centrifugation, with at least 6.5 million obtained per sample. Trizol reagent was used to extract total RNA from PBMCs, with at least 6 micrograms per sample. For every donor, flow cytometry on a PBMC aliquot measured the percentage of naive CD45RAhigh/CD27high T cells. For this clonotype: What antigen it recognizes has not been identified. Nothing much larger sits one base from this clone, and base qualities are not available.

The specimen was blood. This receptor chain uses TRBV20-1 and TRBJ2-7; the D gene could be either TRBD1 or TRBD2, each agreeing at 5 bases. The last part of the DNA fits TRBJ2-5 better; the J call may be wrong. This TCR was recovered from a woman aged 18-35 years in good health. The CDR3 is CSALGASTRTQYF. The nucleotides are TGCAGTGCCCTCGGGGCATCTACCAGGACCCAGTACTTC.